This T cell receptor (beta chain) was observed in a study of CD8 T cells in ankylosing spondylitis (dated by TCRdb to 2016 to 2017). Study-wide context: To find TCR variants linked to disease, the study profiled T cell receptor beta repertoires in ankylosing spondylitis patients and healthy donors. The whole study cohort included over a hundred healthy donors and 20 to 25 ankylosing spondylitis patients. Peripheral blood was sampled, and synovial fluid was additionally collected from ankylosing spondylitis patients.

Reads for this sample came from an Illumina HiSeq 2500. Quantitative 5'-RACE with molecular barcodes was used to prepare TCR beta libraries. Processing in the source paper ran as follows. Disease-linked TCR variants were identified with a new computational method built on a probabilistic model of VDJ rearrangement. TCRdb reprocessing: public reads trimmed at Q25 with fastp, clones called with MiXCR, in-frame beta chains kept. Entries are consolidated by CDR3 protein sequence, retaining the most common genes and DNA. TCRdb, not the original authors, processed these V and J calls. The sample includes a few hundred thousand distinct CDR3 sequences, with 10% to 13% observed a single time. Jointly, the top ten make up 21% of the sample. A few counts support this clonotype. Its specific antigen is unknown. No much larger clone is present one base from it, and per-base qualities are unavailable. Paper-wide results and their limitations: In peripheral blood, the disease-linked clones were found at relatively low frequencies and had a CD8+ phenotype. A TCR beta motif of several highly homologous amino acid variants appeared characteristic of blood from ankylosing spondylitis patients. According to the report, matched synovial fluid samples from ankylosing spondylitis patients were significantly enriched for the disease-linked clones. Some of the motif variants had been reported before in the synovial fluid and blood of reactive arthritis patients, a finding that suggests common disease-initiation mechanisms.

The germline V gene encodes CDR1 SGHTA and CDR2 FQGNSA. The junction shows trimming of 1 base on V and 0 bases on J, plus 10 bases between the germline ends. Measured from the cysteine to the phenylalanine, the CDR3 is 16 residues long. Only the CDR3 part of the read is kept: 48 bases, read in frame from the first base. This receptor was obtained from a male donor with ankylosing spondylitis or in good health (not recorded which). The V gene is TRBV7-2 and the J gene is TRBJ2-1; the D gene cannot be resolved reliably. The sequencing input was blood, either unsorted or a sorted T cell fraction (not recorded which). The CDR3 reads CASSLGLMSSYNEQFF. The DNA reads TGTGCCAGCAGCTTAGGGCTCATGAGCTCCTACAATGAGCAGTTCTTC.